These 26 T cell receptor beta chains were all obtained from the same sample, sequenced in a study of blood T cell repertoires in COVID-19. Clones were sequenced by immunoSEQ multiplex PCR, and TCRdb holds only the in-frame ones, with some missing. The sample has about 200,000 clones, roughly 90% seen once; the top ten hold roughly 19%. Sequencing input: peripheral blood. The receptors were sampled from a man aged 50-59 years with COVID-19, enrolled during active disease.

V usage is TRBV19 and J usage is TRBJ2-5; TRBD2 is a possible D gene (6 bases). The CDR3 is 15 residues long. Per germline, CDR1 LNHDA and CDR2 SQIVND (reference sequence). V was pared by 4 bases and J by 4 bases, with 16 bases between. The CDR3 is CASSSTEARGETQYF. CDR3 sequence (DNA): TGTGCCAGTAGTAGTACAGAAGCGCGGGGAGAGACCCAGTACTTC.

The chain uses TRBV5-6 and TRBJ2-1; TRBD1 agrees at 7 bases. Trimming cost V 3 bases and J 2 bases; bases outside gene matches: 2. CDR1 and CDR2 (germline): SGHDT, YYEEEE. The CDR3 is 14 amino acids. CDR3 protein: CASSSTGAYNEQFF. In DNA, the CDR3 is TGTGCCAGCAGCTCAACAGGGGCCTACAATGAGCAGTTCTTC.

The chain joins TRBV5-4 to TRBJ2-7, with 7 bases fitting TRBD2. CDR1 and CDR2 from the germline V gene are SGHNT and YYREEE (reference sequence). The CDR3 extends over 13 amino acids. V was pared by 0 bases and J by 7 bases, with 4 bases of the junction left unmatched. The CDR3 DNA reads TGTGCCAGCAGCTTGGGCGGGGGATGGGAGCAGTACTTC. Its protein is CASSLGGGWEQYF.

This chain uses TRBV6-5 with TRBJ1-2, with TRBD1 identical over 7 bases. Germline loops: CDR1 MNHEY, CDR2 SVGAGI. V lost 8 bases, J lost 7 bases, and 7 bases stayed unmatched. CDR3 length: 12 residues. CDR3 DNA: TGTGCCAGCTCCCCAGGGGGAGCTGGCTACACCTTC. It codes for CASSPGGAGYTF.

The chain uses TRBV6-5 and TRBJ2-2; 7 positions match TRBD2. Germline CDR1 MNHEY, CDR2 SVGAGI. The CDR3 totals 14 residues. After removal of 3 bases from V and 7 bases from J, the junction contained 5 bases not matched to a gene. The CDR3 protein is CASSYIREGGELFF. The CDR3, as DNA: TGTGCCAGCAGTTATATAAGGGAGGGCGGGGAGCTGTTTTTT.

CDR3 residues: CASSSVDMGNTEAFF. The CDR3 DNA sequence: TGTGCCAGCAGCTCAGTAGACATGGGGAACACTGAAGCTTTCTTT. The gene calls are TRBV11-2 and TRBJ1-1; D remains unclear. V lost 4 bases, J lost 1 base, and 13 bases lay in between. Looked up from germline, CDR1 is SGHAT and CDR2 is FQNNGV. This CDR3 is 15 amino acids long.

The rearrangement joins TRBV18 to TRBJ1-3; 7 nucleotides line up with TRBD1. Germline V gene lookup returns CDR1 KGHSH and CDR2 LQKENI. CDR3 size: 15 residues. With 0 bases clipped from V and 3 bases from J, the junction kept 2 bases outside the gene matches. CDR3 nucleotides: TGTGCCAGCTCACCACCCAGGGGGTTTGGAAACACCATATATTTT. This sequence encodes CASSPPRGFGNTIYF.

The chain has TRBV5-1 and TRBJ1-5; D ambiguous. V was clipped by 1 base and J by 4 bases, with 18 bases between them. The CDR3 spans 17 residues. Germline values: CDR1 SGHRS, CDR2 YFSETQ. CDR3 DNA: TGCGCCAGCAGCTTGCGGGCAGGATCCCGGAGGAATCAGCCCCAGCATTTT. Protein product: CASSLRAGSRRNQPQHF.

J is TRBJ1-6 and V is TRBV28, with 8 positions matching TRBD1. Germline V gene sequence: CDR1 MDHEN, CDR2 SYDVKM. V gave up 6 bases and J gave up 3 bases; unmatched junction bases: 4. The CDR3 has 15 residues. CDR3 in amino acids: CASREGTGYNSPLHF. CDR3 in DNA: TGTGCCAGCAGGGAGGGGACAGGCTATAATTCACCCCTCCACTTT.

This clone has a single count. This chain joins TRBV18 and TRBJ1-5; D gene uncertain. The germline V gene encodes CDR1 KGHSH and CDR2 LQKENI. Deletions cut 3 bases from V and 5 bases from J, with 11 bases between. The CDR3 totals 14 residues. Written as DNA, the CDR3 is TGTGCCAGCTCACCGACTAGGGTTGATCAGCCCCAGCATTTT. Translating gives CASSPTRVDQPQHF.

V usage is TRBV30 and J usage is TRBJ1-2, with D possibly being TRBD1 (5 bases). V shed 3 bases and J shed 4 bases, with 9 bases lying between them. In germline, CDR1 is GTSNPN, CDR2 SVGIG (reference sequence). This CDR3 spans 12 amino acids. The CDR3: CAWRGPGYGYTF. CDR3 nucleotides: TGTGCCTGGAGGGGGCCGGGCTATGGCTACACCTTC.

As DNA, the CDR3 is TGTGCCATCAGGGCCGGGACAGGGGACACTGAAGCTTTCTTT. Translation: CAIRAGTGDTEAFF. The chain joins TRBV10-3 to TRBJ1-1, with 10 bases identical to TRBD1. This CDR3 is built from 14 residues. In germline, CDR1 is ENHRY, CDR2 SYGVKD. The V gene end was trimmed by 6 bases and the J gene end by 3 bases; junction bases not matched to a gene: 4.

The chain employs TRBV7-2 and TRBJ2-4; D is ambiguous. The length of the CDR3 is 12 residues. V lost 1 base and J 12 bases, leaving 10 bases between the germline ends. Germline V gene data show CDR1 as SGHTA and CDR2 as FQGNSA. The CDR3 nucleotides read TGTGCCAGCAGCTTAGTTGGGCCACCTCAGTACTTC. This gives the protein CASSLVGPPQYF. Full variable domain (outside the CDR3, taken from reference TRBV7-2 and TRBJ2-4): GAGVSQSPSNKVTEKGKDVELRCDPISGHTALYWYRQSLGQGLEFLIYFQGNSAPDKSGLPSDRFSAERTGGSVSTLTIQRTQQEDSAVYLCASSLVGPPQYFGAGTRLSVL.

This chain connects TRBV3-1 (or the pseudogene TRBV3-2) to TRBJ1-5; 7 bases align to TRBD1. Germline V lookup: CDR1 LGHDT, CDR2 YNNKEL (reference sequence). Losses at the gene ends were 0 bases for V and 10 bases for J; bases not matched to a gene: 3. The CDR3 loop spans 13 amino acids. The DNA for the CDR3 is TGTGCCAGCAGCCAAGATGAGGGGGCCCCCCAGCATTTT. Its translation: CASSQDEGAPQHF.

This chain links TRBV9 with TRBJ2-2; 7 positions match TRBD2. Germline CDR1 is SGDLS and CDR2 is YYNGEE. The length of the CDR3 is 22 residues. The V and J ends lost 0 bases and 7 bases, in that order; junction bases with no gene match: 27. This CDR3 reads CASSVVPLPLTSARGDYGELFF. The CDR3 nucleotides read TGTGCCAGCAGCGTAGTCCCCCTCCCTTTAACTAGCGCCCGAGGGGATTACGGGGAGCTGTTTTTT.

This clone is termed medium-sized (0.01 to 0.1%). V gene TRBV28 combines with J gene TRBJ2-1; 9 positions match TRBD2. The CDR3 has 15 amino acids. From germline, CDR1 is MDHEN and CDR2 SYDVKM. After removal of 5 bases from V and 6 bases from J, the junction contained 8 bases not matched to a gene. The chain's CDR3 is CASSLRAGGPNEQFF. CDR3 bases: TGTGCCAGCAGTCTTCGTGCGGGGGGGCCCAATGAGCAGTTCTTC.

The table lists this clone with a count of one. CDR3 amino acids: CASSSGTSGRAEQFF. In DNA, the CDR3 is TGTGCCAGCAGCTCCGGGACTAGCGGGAGAGCTGAGCAGTTCTTC. The chain is built from TRBV13 and TRBJ2-1, with 14 nucleotides matching TRBD2. The V gene's germline CDR1 is PRHDT and CDR2 FYEKMQ (reference sequence). This CDR3 has 15 amino acids. V was pared by 4 bases and J by 9 bases, with 5 bases of the junction left unmatched.

V and J are TRBV28 and TRBJ1-1, with a tentative D call TRBD1 (5 bases). V was shortened by 3 bases and J by 2 bases, with 10 bases between the two germline ends. The length of the CDR3 is 14 residues. Germline V CDR1 and CDR2: MDHEN, SYDVKM. The CDR3 region is CASSFAGTNTEAFF. In DNA, the CDR3 is TGTGCCAGCAGTTTTGCAGGGACTAACACTGAAGCTTTCTTT.

The genes are TRBV9 and TRBJ1-4; possible D gene TRBD1, 6 bases. The CDR3 is made up of 14 amino acids. Trimming shortened V by 3 bases and J by 8 bases, and 14 bases separated the two germline ends. Germline CDR1 is SGDLS and CDR2 is YYNGEE. The CDR3 sequence: CASSATGLREKLFF. In nucleotides, the CDR3 is TGTGCCAGCAGCGCAACAGGGTTACGAGAAAAACTGTTTTTT.

This clone was seen a few times. The chain couples TRBV7-9 to TRBJ2-1; 16 positions agree with TRBD2. The V and J ends lost 6 bases and 9 bases, in that order; junction bases with no gene match: 5. Germline V lookup: CDR1 SEHNR, CDR2 FQNEAQ (reference sequence). There are 15 residues in the CDR3. CDR3 sequence: CASRSGTSGRGEQFF. As DNA, the CDR3 is TGTGCCAGCAGATCCGGGACTAGCGGGAGGGGTGAGCAGTTCTTC.

V and J are TRBV29-1 and TRBJ2-1; D is perhaps TRBD2 (6 bases). CDR1 is SQVTM, CDR2 ANQGSEA, per germline. The CDR3 is 12 amino acids. Trimming cost V 7 bases and J 8 bases, with 15 bases left between them. CDR3 in amino acids: CSAGLLSDEQFF. As DNA, the CDR3 is TGCAGCGCTGGACTACTATCTGATGAGCAGTTCTTC.

V usage is TRBV21-1 and J usage is TRBJ2-7; the DNA was not used to check the table's D call, TRBD2. TRBV21-1 is a known pseudogene. The CDR3 spans 16 residues. The CDR3 reads CASSNRRQGLAYEQYF. DNA of the CDR3: TGTGCCAGCAGCAACCGCAGGCAGGGACTCGCCTACGAGCAGTACTTC.

The chain has TRBV30 and TRBJ1-1; maybe TRBD1 (6 bases). The ends were cut back, 6 bases at V and 2 bases at J, with 10 bases in the middle. This CDR3 is built from 12 residues. CDR1 is GTSNPN and CDR2 is SVGIG in the germline V gene (reference sequence). CDR3 protein: CACKGGNTEAFF. The CDR3 bases are TGTGCCTGTAAAGGGGGTAACACTGAAGCTTTCTTT.

The table lists this clone with a count of one. The genes are TRBV4-1 and TRBJ1-5; 7 nucleotides match TRBD1. The germline CDR1 and CDR2 sequences are MGHRA and YSYEKL. After removal of 1 base from V and 7 bases from J, the junction contained 10 bases not matched to a gene. There are 16 residues in the CDR3. CDR3 in amino acids: CASSQGTDRAGQPQHF. The CDR3 DNA reads TGCGCCAGCAGCCAAGGAACCGACAGGGCCGGACAGCCCCAGCATTTT.

The chain employs TRBV5-4 and TRBJ2-5; 7 nucleotides agree with TRBD2. The CDR3 consists of 14 residues. The J segment lost 5 bases and the V segment lost 3 bases, leaving 7 bases of the junction unmatched. Germline assignment: CDR1 SGHNT and CDR2 YYREEE (reference sequence). CDR3 in amino acids: CASSSTSVRETQYF. The CDR3 nucleotides read TGTGCCAGCAGCTCCACTAGCGTGCGGGAGACCCAGTACTTC.

This clone is medium-sized by share. The chain combines TRBV3-1 (or the pseudogene TRBV3-2) with TRBJ2-1; TRBD1 matches at 9 bases. V trimming: 4 bases; J trimming: 8 bases; junction bases outside the gene matches: 12. The germline V gene has CDR1 LGHDT and CDR2 YNNKEL (reference sequence). The CDR3 is 16 amino acids. CDR3 nucleotide sequence: TGTGCCAGCAGCCGGTTGATGGACAGGGGCCGGGATGAGCAGTTCTTC. Translation: CASSRLMDRGRDEQFF.